This paragraph reports one T cell receptor (beta chain). This clonotype was detected only a few times. It lacks a known antigen. Per-base quality was not reported, and no clone a single base away is much larger than it. This entry comes from a study of blood T cells in healthy people across ages (dated by TCRdb to 2015 to 2017). As for the study more broadly: Template switching captured roughly one uniquely barcoded TCR beta cDNA molecule per two T cells in model experiments. The study measured age-related changes in TCR beta repertoire diversity using deep sequencing normalized with unique cDNA molecular identifiers. The donors were split into four age groups: young (average about 16 years), middle-aged (nearly 40), aged (about 62) and long-lived (roughly 86). To avoid experimental bias, donors of different ages were spread randomly across the sequencing lanes. For two donors (one aged 18 to 29 and one aged 80 or older), the study analyzed two additional independent replicas of 1 million unique cDNA reads from the same blood draw. General conclusions and limits of the study: As age increased, observed TCR beta diversity per million T cells dropped in a roughly linear way, and a significant reduction was already evident by age approximately 40. Because profiling used bulk unsorted PBMCs, naive and antigen-experienced compartments could not be compared conclusively. The long-lived group showed more naive CD4+ T cells, fewer expanded clones and increased TCR diversity than the aged group, suggesting age selection. The CMV infection status of donors was not known, potentially confounding age-related changes in expanded clonotypes. Estimates of total diversity based on one million sequenced T cells were considered lower bounds and underestimates. Observed TCR beta diversity correlated strongly with the percentage of naive T cells measured by flow cytometry.

Donors were 39 systemically healthy Caucasian individuals from Russia aged 6 to 90 years. Approximately 10 milliliters of peripheral blood were collected from each donor into EDTA-treated Vacutainer tubes. Ficoll-Paque density-gradient centrifugation was used to isolate PBMCs, with at least 6.5 million per sample. Trizol reagent was used to extract total RNA from PBMCs, with at least 5.5 micrograms per sample. Naive CD45RAhigh/CD27high T cell percentages were measured by flow cytometry on a PBMC aliquot from every donor. The library relied on 5' RACE. The run used an Illumina HiSeq 2500. A second 7 to 11 cycle PCR used a sample-barcoded 5' primer and a J-beta primer mix. Each TCR beta cDNA molecule received a unique molecular identifier from a template-switch 5' adaptor carrying 12 random nucleotides. Each sample yielded at least 2.5 million CDR3-containing paired-end reads. All of the RNA was converted into first-strand cDNA using the Mint cDNA synthesis kit, with a TRBC-specific oligonucleotide serving as the primer. Following uracil-DNA glycosylase treatment, a first 18-cycle PCR with universal primers M1SS and BC2_uni_R was performed on all cDNA. As for how the authors treated the data: Normalization of each sample was performed by random selection of 1 million high-quality reads, each carrying a distinct molecular identifier. Instead of being binned into consensus sequences, reads that shared molecular identifiers were thrown out. MiTCR, run with a Q25 quality threshold and the strictest error-elimination algorithm, handled CDR3 identification, clonotype clustering and error correction. A nonparametric unseen species model with Euler transformation was used to estimate lower-bound total TCR beta diversity. TCRdb's own reprocessing of the public reads used fastp at Q25 and MiXCR and kept productive beta chains. Rows with one shared CDR3 protein collapse into an entry with the most common genes and DNA. These V and J calls derive from TCRdb rather than the authors' analysis. Recorded for this sample are approximately 810,000 distinct CDR3 sequences; under 35% of them occurred a single time. The ten largest clones capture roughly 17% of the sample.

This sequence originates from an elderly woman in good health. The material sequenced was blood.

The DNA reads as follows: TGTGCCAGCAGTCACGGCAGCACAGATACGCAGTATTTT. Translated, it reads CASSHGSTDTQYF. The V and J genes are TRBV6-5 and TRBJ2-3, with the D gene uncertain. The trim is 5 bases for V and 0 bases for J, with a gap of 6 bases between the germline ends. The CDR3 measures 13 amino acids from cysteine to phenylalanine. The only DNA kept is the CDR3, 39 bases in frame from the first base. The germline V gene sets CDR1 to MNHEY and CDR2 to SVGAGI.